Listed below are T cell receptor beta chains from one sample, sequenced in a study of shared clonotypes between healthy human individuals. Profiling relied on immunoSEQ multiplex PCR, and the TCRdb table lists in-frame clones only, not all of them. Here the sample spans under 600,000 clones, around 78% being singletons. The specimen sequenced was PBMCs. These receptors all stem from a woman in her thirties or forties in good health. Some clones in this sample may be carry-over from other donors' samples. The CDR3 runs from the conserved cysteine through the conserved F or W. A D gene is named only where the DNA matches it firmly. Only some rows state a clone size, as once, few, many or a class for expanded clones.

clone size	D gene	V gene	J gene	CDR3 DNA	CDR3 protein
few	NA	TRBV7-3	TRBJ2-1	TGTGCCAGCAGCTTAGTCAGTCTCGGTGAGCAGTTCTTC	CASSLVSLGEQFF
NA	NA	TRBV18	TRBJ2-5	TGTGCCAGCTCACCCTTGGGCTCACGGGAGACCCAGTACTTC	CASSPLGSRETQYF
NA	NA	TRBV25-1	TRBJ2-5	TGTGCCAGCAGGAGGGGGCAAGAGACCCAGTACTTC	CASRRGQETQYF
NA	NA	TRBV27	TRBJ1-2	TGTGCCAGCAGTTCCCGGGCCCCCGGTTTGGGCTACACCTTC	CASSSRAPGLGYTF
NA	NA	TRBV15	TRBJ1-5	TGTGCCACCAGCAGAGATGCCGCGCGGGGGGCGAGGCAGCCCCAGCATTTT	CATSRDAARGARQPQHF
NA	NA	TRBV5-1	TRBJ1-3	TGCGCCAGCAGCTTAGGACAGAGCTCTGGAAACACCATATATTTT	CASSLGQSSGNTIYF
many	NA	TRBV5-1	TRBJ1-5	TGCGCCAGCAGCCTGCAGGGAGGACAGCCCCAGCATTTT	CASSLQGGQPQHF
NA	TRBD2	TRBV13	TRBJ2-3	TGTGCCAGCAGCCGGGGGCGACTAGCGACCAGCACAGATACGCAGTATTTT	CASSRGRLATSTDTQYF
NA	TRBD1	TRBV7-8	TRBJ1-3	TGTGCCAGCAGCCGGGACAGGTGGGACTCTGGAAACATCATATATTTT	CASSRDRWDSGNIIYF
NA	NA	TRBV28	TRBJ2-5	TGTGCCAGCAGCTCCGACAGCAGGGGGGGCGGGGAGACCCAGTACTTC	CASSSDSRGGGETQYF
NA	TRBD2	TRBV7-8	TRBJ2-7	TGTGCCAGCAGCGGAGGGACTAGCGGCTACGAGCAGTACTTC	CASSGGTSGYEQYF
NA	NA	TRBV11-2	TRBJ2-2	TGTGCCAGCAGCTTAGTGGTCGGGGACCCCAAAAACACCGGGGAGCTGTTTTTT	CASSLVVGDPKNTGELFF
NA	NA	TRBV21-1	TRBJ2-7	TGTGCCAGCAGCAATTCGGGAGGACTACTAGCGGGAAGCTCCTACGAGCAGTACTTC	CASSNSGGLLAGSSYEQYF
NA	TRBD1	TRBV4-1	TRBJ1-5	TGCGCCAGCAGCCGGACAGGGGGTGGGAATCAGCCCCAGCATTTT	CASSRTGGGNQPQHF
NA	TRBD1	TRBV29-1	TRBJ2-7	TGCAGCGCTCGGACAGGGGCGACCTACGAGCAGTACTTC	CSARTGATYEQYF
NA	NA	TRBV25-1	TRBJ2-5	TGTGCCAGCATCCGGACTTTAGACACAGGGACGGAGACCCAGTACTTC	CASIRTLDTGTETQYF
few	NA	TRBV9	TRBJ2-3	TGTGCCAGCAGCGTAGTGACAGGTACCACAGATACGCAGTATTTT	CASSVVTGTTDTQYF
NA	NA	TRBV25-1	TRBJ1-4	TGTGCCAGCAGTGACGGGTTTTCCGAAAAACTGTTTTTT	CASSDGFSEKLFF
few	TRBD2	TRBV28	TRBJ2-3	TGTGCCAGCAGTTTTGCTAGCGGAATTATCACAGATACGCAGTATTTT	CASSFASGIITDTQYF
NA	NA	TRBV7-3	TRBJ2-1	TGTGCCAGCAGCTTATTCGGGGGGCCCGATGAGCAGTTCTTC	CASSLFGGPDEQFF
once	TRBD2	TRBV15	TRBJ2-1	TGTGCCACCAGAGCGACTAGCGGGAGGGCCGATTCCTACAATGAGCAGTTCTTC	CATRATSGRADSYNEQFF
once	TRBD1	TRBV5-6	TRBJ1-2	TGTGCCAGCAGCAAGACAGGGTACGTTGGCTACACCTTC	CASSKTGYVGYTF
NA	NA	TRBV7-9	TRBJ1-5	TGTGCCTGCAGTTGGGGGGATCAGCCCCAGCATTTT	CACSWGDQPQHF
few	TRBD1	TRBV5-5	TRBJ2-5	TGTGCCAGCAGCTGGGGACAGGGGTTCCAAGAGACCCAGTACTTC	CASSWGQGFQETQYF
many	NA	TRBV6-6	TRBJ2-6	TGTGCCAGCACCGAGAGTGGGGCCAACGTCCTGACTTTC	CASTESGANVLTF
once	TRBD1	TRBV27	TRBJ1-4	TGTGCCAGCAGTTTTTCCGGACAGGGTGAAAAACTGTTTTTT	CASSFSGQGEKLFF
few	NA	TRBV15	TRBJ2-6	TGTGCCACCAGCAGAGACCCGGGAACTGGGGCCAACGTCCTGACTTTC	CATSRDPGTGANVLTF
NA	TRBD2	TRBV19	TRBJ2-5	TGTGCCAGTAGTCCCATTGGGAGGGATCGGGGCCAGTACTTC	CASSPIGRDRGQYF
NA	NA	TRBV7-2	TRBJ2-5	TGTGCCAGCAGCCCCAGAGGCGGGGCCCAAGAGACCCAGTACTTC	CASSPRGGAQETQYF
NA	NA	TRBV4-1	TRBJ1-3	TGCGCCAGCAGCCTTTCGACAGCCCACCCAGAAAACACCATATATTTT	CASSLSTAHPENTIYF
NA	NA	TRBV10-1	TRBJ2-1	TGCGCCAGCAGTGATCCGGGTAGGGGTTCATCCTACAATGAGCAGTTCTTC	CASSDPGRGSSYNEQFF